The 24 T cell receptor beta chains given below trace back to one sample, sequenced in a study of blood T cells in healthy people across ages. Next came a second PCR, run for roughly 7 to 12 cycles, which used a sample-barcoded 5' primer along with a J-beta primer mix. TCRdb re-derived calls from the 5' RACE reads in MiXCR, one entry per CDR3 protein. The data contain some 880,000 distinct CDR3 sequences, roughly 34% of them singletons. The sample comprised blood. These receptor sequences come from a man between 18 and 29 years old in good health.

The chain joins TRBV29-1 to TRBJ1-2; 10 positions match TRBD1. Germline trimming cut 6 bases from V and 7 bases from J; bases unmatched to any gene: 5. The CDR3 spans 12 residues. The germline CDR1 and CDR2 sequences are SQVTM and ANQGSEA. For the CDR3, the DNA is TGCAGCGTAGGGGACAGGGGTTCTGGCTACACCTTC. It codes for CSVGDRGSGYTF.

This chain's CDR3 is CASSRQGPEDTQYF. As DNA, the CDR3 is TGTGCCAGCAGCAGACAGGGGCCCGAAGATACGCAGTATTTT. The V gene is TRBV9, the J gene TRBJ2-3; 8 positions agree with TRBD1. The ends lost 4 bases at V and 5 bases at J; junction bases unmatched: 6. The germline CDR1 and CDR2 sequences are SGDLS and YYNGEE. The CDR3 totals 14 residues.

The chain employs TRBV20-1 and TRBJ1-2; the match to TRBD1 covers 8 bases. The J segment lost 2 bases and the V segment lost 5 bases, leaving 7 bases of the junction unmatched. The CDR3 extends over 14 amino acids. Germline V lookup: CDR1 DFQATT, CDR2 SNEGSKA (reference sequence). The DNA for the CDR3 is TGCAGTGCTGGGTTACAGGGGGGGAACTATGGCTACACCTTC. Protein: CSAGLQGGNYGYTF.

The sample holds a few counts of this clonotype. The chain links TRBV20-1 to TRBJ1-1; 9 bases fit TRBD1. The V segment lost 2 bases and the J segment 0 bases; nucleotides outside the gene matches: 7. The CDR3 length is 16 residues. Per germline, CDR1 DFQATT and CDR2 SNEGSKA (reference sequence). This CDR3 is CSARWGTGTMNTEAFF. CDR3 DNA sequence: TGCAGTGCTAGATGGGGGACAGGGACCATGAACACTGAAGCTTTCTTT.

The chain uses TRBV4-2 and TRBJ2-2; no definite D call. The germline V and J ends were trimmed by 5 bases and 7 bases, with 5 bases remaining between them. The CDR3 sequence is 11 residues long. Germline assignment: CDR1 LGHNA and CDR2 YNFKEQ. The CDR3 loop is CASSVFGELFF. The CDR3 nucleotides read TGTGCCAGCAGCGTCTTCGGGGAGCTGTTTTTT.

The CDR3 is CASSLLGPEQPQETQYF. The CDR3, as DNA: TGTGCCAGCAGTTTATTAGGCCCGGAACAGCCTCAAGAGACCCAGTACTTC. The chain combines TRBV28 with TRBJ2-5, with D unresolved. V was cut by 1 base and J by 2 bases, with 17 bases left in between. CDR1 and CDR2 from the germline V gene are MDHEN and SYDVKM. The CDR3 has 17 amino acids.

The J gene is TRBJ1-2, the V gene TRBV6-5; D might be TRBD1 (5 bases). CDR3 size: 13 residues. From germline, CDR1 is MNHEY and CDR2 SVGAGI. The V gene lost 2 bases and the J gene lost 6 bases, with 10 bases spanning the gap. The CDR3 coding sequence is TGTGCCAGCAGTTACCTGTGGGGGGATGGCTACACCTTC. It translates to CASSYLWGDGYTF.

The CDR3 nucleotides read TGTGCCAGCAGGGGGGACAGTGCGAGCTCCTACAATGAGCAGTTCTTC. This encodes CASRGDSASSYNEQFF. The J gene is TRBJ2-1, the V gene TRBV2; 7 bases map to TRBD1. The germline gives CDR1 SNHLY, CDR2 FYNNEI. V shed 6 bases, J shed 0 bases, and the junction held 8 bases outside the gene matches. This CDR3 contains 16 residues. The full variable domain, in which reference TRBV2 and TRBJ2-1 provide the parts outside the CDR3, is EPEVTQTPSHQVTQMGQEVILRCVPISNHLYFYWYRQILGQKVEFLVSFYNNEISEKSEIFDDQFSVERPDGSNFTLKIRSTKLEDSAMYFCASRGDSASSYNEQFFGPGTRLTVL.

The V gene is TRBV6-5, the J gene TRBJ2-7, with D perhaps matching TRBD1 or TRBD2 (6 bases each). The ends were cut back, 4 bases at V and 1 base at J, with 14 bases in the middle. CDR3 length equals 15 residues. Germline V lookup: CDR1 MNHEY, CDR2 SVGAGI. The CDR3: CASSSPGGASYEQYF. CDR3 coding DNA: TGTGCCAGCAGTTCTCCCGGGGGCGCATCCTACGAGCAGTACTTC.

The rearrangement joins TRBV7-2 to TRBJ2-7; 9 bases map to TRBD1. The length of the CDR3 is 15 residues. After removal of 4 bases from V and 2 bases from J, the junction contained 6 bases not matched to a gene. In germline, CDR1 is SGHTA, CDR2 FQGNSA. CDR3 region: CASSSGQGRAYEQYF. As DNA, the CDR3 is TGTGCCAGCAGCTCCGGACAGGGGAGGGCCTACGAGCAGTACTTC. The full variable domain, in which reference TRBV7-2 and TRBJ2-7 provide the parts outside the CDR3, is GAGVSQSPSNKVTEKGKDVELRCDPISGHTALYWYRQSLGQGLEFLIYFQGNSAPDKSGLPSDRFSAERTGGSVSTLTIQRTQQEDSAVYLCASSSGQGRAYEQYFGPGTRLTVT.

The chain recombines TRBV12-3 or TRBV12-4 with TRBJ2-1, with 8 nucleotides matching TRBD2. This CDR3 spans 14 amino acids. V was pared by 3 bases and J by 4 bases, with 2 bases of the junction left unmatched. The CDR3 DNA is TGTGCCAGCAGTTTCGAGCGGGAGTACAATGAGCAGTTCTTC. Translating gives CASSFEREYNEQFF.

This clonotype was detected only once. A much larger clonotype is one base distant, so this may be a read error. J is TRBJ2-4 and V is TRBV9, with TRBD1 as a possible D gene (6 bases). CDR1 and CDR2 (germline): SGDLS, YYNGEE. The CDR3 runs to 13 residues. The CDR3 nucleotides are TGTGCCAGCAGCCCCCGGGCTCGGGACATTCGGTACTTC. Translating it yields CASSPRARDIRYF.

This clonotype showed up just a few times. The chain has TRBV7-8 and TRBJ2-3; 9 nucleotides align to TRBD1. The V segment lost 1 base and the J segment 4 bases; nucleotides outside the gene matches: 6. CDR1 and CDR2 from the germline V gene are SGHVS and FQNEAQ. This CDR3 comprises 16 residues. The CDR3 here is CASSLGTGGFSDTQYF. The CDR3 coding sequence is TGTGCCAGCAGCTTAGGCACAGGGGGCTTTTCAGATACGCAGTATTTT.

Notes on this clonotype: This sequence may be a read error, since a much larger clone differs from it by one base. V is TRBV12-3 or TRBV12-4 and J is TRBJ2-1; D remains ambiguous. This CDR3 contains 10 residues. CDR3 nucleotides: TGTGCCAGCAATTTAATTGAGCAGTTCTTC. This encodes CASNLIEQFF.

This sequence joins TRBV10-2 and TRBJ1-1; D is uncertain. The germline V gene encodes CDR1 WSHSY and CDR2 SAAADI. The CDR3 consists of 12 residues. Trimming cost V 6 bases and J 10 bases, with 15 bases left between them. The CDR3 sequence is CASSRPASGAFF. The CDR3 region has the DNA TGCGCCAGCAGCCGGCCGGCTTCGGGAGCTTTCTTT.

This clonotype was seen a handful of times. The chain carries TRBV2 and TRBJ2-7; 8 bases line up with TRBD1. V shed 4 bases, J shed 7 bases, and the junction held 12 bases outside the gene matches. CDR3 length: 15 residues. Germline V CDR1 and CDR2: SNHLY, FYNNEI. For the CDR3, the DNA is TGTGCCAGCAGTGGAGACAGGGGATCTTACAATGAGCAGTACTTC. Its protein product is CASSGDRGSYNEQYF. Together with reference TRBV2 and TRBJ2-7, the CDR3 gives the full variable domain: EPEVTQTPSHQVTQMGQEVILRCVPISNHLYFYWYRQILGQKVEFLVSFYNNEISEKSEIFDDQFSVERPDGSNFTLKIRSTKLEDSAMYFCASSGDRGSYNEQYFGPGTRLTVT.

This clonotype showed up just a few times. V usage is TRBV29-1 and J usage is TRBJ2-5; the match to TRBD1 covers 7 bases. The V and J ends lost 0 bases and 11 bases, in that order; junction bases with no gene match: 18. Germline CDR1 is SQVTM and CDR2 is ANQGSEA. The CDR3 contains 16 residues. CDR3 loop: CSVEDLVGTDYNEQYF. The CDR3 DNA is TGCAGCGTTGAAGATCTGGTCGGGACAGATTACAATGAGCAGTACTTC.

Of note for this clonotype: A much larger clone lies a single base off, so this may be a read error. The chain uses TRBV7-2 and TRBJ2-3, with 7 nucleotides matching TRBD1. The CDR3 is 14 residues long. Looked up from germline, CDR1 is SGHTA and CDR2 is FQGNSA. This chain's CDR3 is CAGSAPDRADTQYF. CDR3 coding DNA: TGTGCCGGCAGCGCCCCAGACAGGGCAGATACGCAGTATTTT.

The V call is TRBV2, the J call TRBJ1-2; perhaps TRBD1 as D (5 bases). The CDR3 totals 14 residues. Trimming cost V 2 bases and J 6 bases, with 13 bases left between them. From germline, CDR1 is SNHLY and CDR2 FYNNEI. CDR3 sequence reads: CASSESREGHGYTF. Here the CDR3 DNA reads TGTGCCAGCAGTGAAAGCAGGGAGGGTCATGGCTACACCTTC.

On this clonotype: A much larger clone sits a single nucleotide away, making a read error possible. The V and J genes are TRBV20-1 and TRBJ2-5; no definite D call. Trimming cost V 0 bases and J 4 bases, with 12 bases left between them. Looked up from germline, CDR1 is DFQATT and CDR2 is SNEGSKA (reference sequence). The CDR3 runs to 14 residues. CDR3 sequence: CSARDPVSRETQYF. CDR3 DNA sequence: TGCAGTGCTAGAGATCCAGTCTCCAGAGAGACCCAGTACTTC.

Only a few counts were recorded for this clonotype. The J gene is TRBJ1-1, the V gene TRBV5-1; tentative D call: TRBD1 (6 bases). The V gene lost 0 bases and the J gene lost 1 base, with 13 bases spanning the gap. Per germline, CDR1 SGHRS and CDR2 YFSETQ. The length of the CDR3 is 16 residues. The CDR3 bases are TGCGCCAGCAGCTTGGGTTCATCGGACAGGAACACTGAAGCTTTCTTT. Amino acids: CASSLGSSDRNTEAFF.

V usage is TRBV4-1 and J usage is TRBJ1-6, with a weak D call TRBD1 (5 bases). V dropped 3 bases and J dropped 11 bases, with 17 bases sitting between them. There are 15 residues in the CDR3. From germline, CDR1 is MGHRA and CDR2 YSYEKL. The CDR3 loop reads CASSQWGQLNPPLHF. The CDR3 DNA sequence: TGCGCCAGCAGCCAGTGGGGCCAACTCAATCCACCCCTCCACTTT.

A few counts support this clonotype. J is TRBJ2-1 and V is TRBV20-1; D may correspond to TRBD1 or TRBD2 (5 bases each). The J call is in doubt because the DNA end fits TRBJ2-7 better. Germline assignment: CDR1 DFQATT and CDR2 SNEGSKA (reference sequence). This CDR3 has 17 residues. The CDR3 here is CSARDPNRDGSYNEQYF. The CDR3 nucleotides read TGCAGTGCTAGAGATCCTAACCGGGACGGCTCCTACAATGAGCAGTACTTC.

The rearrangement links TRBV12-3 or TRBV12-4 to TRBJ1-3, with a possible D match to TRBD1 (5 bases). Trimming pared 4 bases from V and 4 bases from J, leaving 11 bases between. This CDR3 contains 14 residues. The CDR3 reads CASSSPRDGNTIYF. In DNA form, the CDR3 reads TGTGCCAGCAGTTCTCCAAGGGACGGAAACACCATATATTTT.